A single TCR beta chain is shown here with its context. Original processing notes: Estimation of nucleated cell counts was performed using reference gene primer amplification. Here immunoSEQ multiplex PCR was the method, and the copy in TCRdb shows in-frame clones only, minus some. V and J calls and clone size follow that table, whereas D and trimming were derived from the DNA. The profile covers 250,000 to 300,000 clones, with around 90% appearing a single time and 2.2% taken by the ten largest. This specimen comes from a study of blood T cell repertoires in COVID-19. In the study overall: Samples of COVID-19 (acute and convalescent) were obtained from the United States, Italy and Spain. PBMCs, B-cell-depleted T cells, or T cells were the source of the cDNA or gDNA that made up the material.

The origin of this receptor is a man aged 45-65 years with acute or convalescent COVID-19. Source material: peripheral blood.

The CDR3 DNA reads as TGCGCCAGCAGCTCGAACCAGGGTCCCCGGAACTATGGCTACACCTTC. The encoded protein is CASSSNQGPRNYGYTF. The chain is built from TRBV5-1 and TRBJ1-2; tentative D call: TRBD1 (5 bases). The germline CDR1 and CDR2 sequences are SGHRS and YFSETQ. V was pared by 3 bases and J by 2 bases, with 17 bases between. This CDR3 contains 16 residues.